The 24 T cell receptor beta chains reported below all come from one sample, sequenced in a study of technical replicates of blood from several donors. TCRdb's copy holds only in-frame clones and misses some; the assay was immunoSEQ multiplex PCR. The sample shows about 53,000 clones, roughly 84% of them seen only once. The sequencing sample was made of PBMCs. The origin of the receptors is a human donor in good health. Some clones in this sample may be carry-over from other donors' samples.

This clone has a single count. This chain links TRBV19 with TRBJ1-5; tentatively, D is TRBD1 (6 bases). The CDR3 extends over 15 amino acids. Germline CDR1 LNHDA, CDR2 SQIVND (reference sequence). V lost 7 bases and J lost 4, with 17 bases in between. CDR3 sequence (DNA): TGTGCCAGTACCCCACAGGGCCTAGTTAATCAGCCCCAGCATTTT. This codes for CASTPQGLVNQPQHF.

The chain links TRBV5-1 to TRBJ2-2; 11 bases line up with TRBD2. V gave up 0 bases and J gave up 0 bases; unmatched junction bases: 4. CDR1 is SGHRS, CDR2 YFSETQ, per germline. There are 18 residues in the CDR3. The DNA for the CDR3 is TGCGCCAGCAGCTTGGAACAGACTAGCGGGACGAACACCGGGGAGCTGTTTTTT. It encodes CASSLEQTSGTNTGELFF.

CDR3 sequence: CASSQELGDEKLFF. CDR3 coding DNA: TGTGCCAGCAGCCAAGAGCTAGGGGATGAAAAACTGTTTTTT. The V gene is TRBV4-2, the J gene TRBJ1-4; D is perhaps TRBD1 (5 bases). The V end lost 0 bases, the J end lost 6 bases, and 8 bases lay between the germline ends. This CDR3 has 14 residues. Germline-derived CDR1 and CDR2 are LGHNA and YNFKEQ.

The rearrangement uses TRBV9 and TRBJ2-3; D not certain. Between the trimmed V and J ends, which lost 3 bases and 4 bases, there was a span of 9 bases. The CDR3 extends over 13 amino acids. Germline loops: CDR1 SGDLS, CDR2 YYNGEE. CDR3 DNA: TGTGCCAGCAGCGAGATGAGCGCAGATACGCAGTATTTT. Translated, it gives CASSEMSADTQYF.

This chain uses TRBV6-5 with TRBJ2-2; D perhaps matches TRBD2 (6 bases). Germline assignment: CDR1 MNHEY and CDR2 SVGAGI. The CDR3 is 10 amino acids. V was clipped by 8 bases and J by 8 bases, with 6 bases between them. Here the CDR3 DNA reads TGTGCCAGCGGGAGGGGGGAGCTGTTTTTT. It encodes CASGRGELFF.

The chain has TRBV6-6 and TRBJ1-3; D may be TRBD1 (5 bases). The CDR3 consists of 16 residues. V was shortened by 2 bases and J by 0 bases, with 11 bases between the two germline ends. CDR1 is MNHNY and CDR2 is SVGAGI in the germline V gene (reference sequence). The CDR3 sequence is CASSYEGRLSGNTIYF. Written as DNA, the CDR3 is TGTGCCAGCAGTTACGAGGGGAGGCTCTCTGGAAACACCATATATTTT.

CDR3 region: CASSRNRQVTGELFF. DNA of the CDR3: TGTGCCAGCAGCAGGAACCGACAGGTTACCGGGGAGCTGTTTTTT. The chain recombines TRBV9 with TRBJ2-2, with TRBD1 as a possible D gene (6 bases). This CDR3 spans 15 amino acids. CDR1 SGDLS and CDR2 YYNGEE come from the germline V gene. V shed 4 bases and J shed 5 bases, with 15 bases lying between them.

The chain couples TRBV4-1 to TRBJ1-5; D possibly corresponds to TRBD1 (5 bases). The CDR3 has 15 residues. Trimming pared 0 bases from V and 7 bases from J, leaving 13 bases between. CDR1 is MGHRA and CDR2 is YSYEKL in the germline V gene. The CDR3 here is CASSQDIAGPQPQHF. The DNA of the CDR3 is TGCGCCAGCAGCCAAGATATCGCAGGGCCCCAGCCCCAGCATTTT.

About this clone itself: Distinct nucleotide sequences in the sample also encode this CDR3. The J gene is TRBJ1-5, the V gene TRBV6-5; 8 nucleotides line up with TRBD1. This CDR3 spans 15 amino acids. V shed 6 bases and J 4 bases; nucleotides not matched to a gene: 8. Per the germline V gene, CDR1 is MNHEY and CDR2 is SVGAGI. This chain's CDR3 is CASRLQGVGNQPQHF. In DNA form, the CDR3 reads TGTGCCAGCAGATTACAGGGGGTGGGGAATCAGCCCCAGCATTTT.

The chain employs TRBV6-5 and TRBJ2-7; 10 nucleotides align to TRBD2. Per germline, CDR1 MNHEY and CDR2 SVGAGI. The V and J ends lost 2 bases and 4 bases, in that order; junction bases with no gene match: 2. This CDR3 is 14 amino acids long. As DNA, the CDR3 is TGTGCCAGCAGTTACGAGCGGGAGGGGTACGAGCAGTACTTC. This sequence encodes CASSYEREGYEQYF.

The chain joins TRBV2 to TRBJ2-7; 8 bases are a match to TRBD1. V lost 5 bases to trimming and J lost 2 bases; unmatched junction nucleotides: 5. The CDR3 is 14 amino acids. Germline lookup yields CDR1 SNHLY and CDR2 FYNNEI. The CDR3 DNA is TGTGCCAGCAGTAGCGGACAGGGTCCCTACGAGCAGTACTTC. Translated: CASSSGQGPYEQYF.

The rearrangement uses TRBV9 and TRBJ2-5; the match to TRBD1 covers 10 bases. Germline V gives CDR1 SGDLS, CDR2 YYNGEE. Germline trimming cut 0 bases from V and 1 base from J; bases unmatched to any gene: 6. The CDR3 has 17 amino acids. The CDR3 region has the DNA TGTGCCAGCAGCGTAGGAGGACGGACAGGGGGCCAAGAGACCCAGTACTTC. It is translated as CASSVGGRTGGQETQYF. Full variable domain (outside the CDR3, taken from reference TRBV9 and TRBJ2-5): DSGVTQTPKHLITATGQRVTLRCSPRSGDLSVYWYQQSLDQGLQFLIQYYNGEERAKGNILERFSAQQFPDLHSELNLSSLELGDSALYFCASSVGGRTGGQETQYFGPGTRLLVL.

This chain connects TRBV2 to TRBJ2-7; 9 bases are shared with TRBD2. Germline assignment: CDR1 SNHLY and CDR2 FYNNEI. V lost 2 bases and J lost 3; bases outside the gene matches: 8. The CDR3 sequence is 16 residues long. In nucleotides, the CDR3 is TGTGCCAGCAGTGAATTTGGTGCTAGCGGGGTCTACGAGCAGTACTTC. Translation: CASSEFGASGVYEQYF.

CDR3 sequence: CASSLRTGEQFF. CDR3 bases: TGTGCCAGCAGCCTCAGGACAGGGGAGCAGTTCTTC. V and J are TRBV11-3 and TRBJ2-1; 8 bases match TRBD1. Germline values: CDR1 SGHNT, CDR2 YENEEA. This CDR3 contains 12 residues. V shed 5 bases, J shed 10 bases, and the junction held 4 bases outside the gene matches.

This clone turned up a few times. This sequence joins TRBV7-2 and TRBJ1-6; D is uncertain. This CDR3 is 15 amino acids long. Germline V lookup: CDR1 SGHTA, CDR2 FQGNSA. V lost 1 base, J lost 7 bases, and 11 bases lay in between. This CDR3 is CASSLGPVTNSPLHF. CDR3 nucleotide sequence: TGTGCCAGCAGCTTAGGCCCGGTGACAAATTCACCCCTCCACTTT.

The chain employs TRBV10-3 and TRBJ2-1, with D possibly being TRBD1 (6 bases). V was cut by 2 bases and J by 0 bases, with 8 bases left in between. Per the germline V gene, CDR1 is ENHRY and CDR2 is SYGVKD. The CDR3 covers 15 residues. CDR3 coding DNA: TGTGCCATCAGTGAGACAGGGAGCTCCTACAATGAGCAGTTCTTC. Its translation: CAISETGSSYNEQFF.

The rearrangement links TRBV7-2 to TRBJ2-7; 8 bases match TRBD2. The CDR3 is 14 amino acids. V shed 1 base and J 7 bases; nucleotides not matched to a gene: 6. Germline V lookup: CDR1 SGHTA, CDR2 FQGNSA. The chain's CDR3 is CASSLVAGGREQYF. CDR3 sequence (DNA): TGTGCCAGCAGCTTAGTTGCGGGAGGTCGGGAGCAGTACTTC.

V gene TRBV5-1 combines with J gene TRBJ2-1; 8 bases line up with TRBD2. V lost 4 bases and J lost 4; bases outside the gene matches: 7. The CDR3 is 15 residues long. The germline V gene encodes CDR1 SGHRS and CDR2 YFSETQ. The CDR3 coding sequence is TGCGCCAGCAGCGAGGGGACTAGTCGTTACAATGAGCAGTTCTTC. It specifies CASSEGTSRYNEQFF.

The chain links TRBV7-9 to TRBJ2-2, with 7 bases matching TRBD1. With 5 bases clipped from V and 6 bases from J, the junction kept 12 bases outside the gene matches. The CDR3 length is 16 residues. Germline assignment: CDR1 SEHNR and CDR2 FQNEAQ (reference sequence). The CDR3 bases are TGTGCCAGCAGCCAGAGCTCGACAGGGTTGGCCGGGGAGCTGTTTTTT. This codes for CASSQSSTGLAGELFF.

The chain recombines TRBV7-2 with TRBJ2-7; D is possibly TRBD2 (5 bases). In germline, CDR1 is SGHTA, CDR2 FQGNSA. The ends were cut back, 5 bases at V and 3 bases at J, with 8 bases in the middle. The CDR3 extends over 12 amino acids. This CDR3 reads CASSPTSYEQYF. The CDR3 nucleotides are TGTGCCAGCAGCCCTACTAGCTACGAGCAGTACTTC.

The chain employs TRBV5-1 and TRBJ2-5; 7 bases agree with TRBD2. Germline V gene data show CDR1 as SGHRS and CDR2 as YFSETQ. The CDR3 length is 13 residues. The V segment lost 2 bases and the J segment 5 bases; nucleotides outside the gene matches: 3. Here the CDR3 reads CASSFGGRETQYF. CDR3 nucleotide sequence: TGCGCCAGCAGCTTCGGGGGGAGGGAGACCCAGTACTTC. The whole variable domain, remainder taken from reference TRBV5-1 and TRBJ2-5, is KAGVTQTPRYLIKTRGQQVTLSCSPISGHRSVSWYQQTPGQGLQFLFEYFSETQRNKGNFPGRFSGRQFSNSRSEMNVSTLELGDSALYLCASSFGGRETQYFGPGTRLLVL.

The chain uses TRBV5-1 and TRBJ2-5, with D tentatively TRBD1 (5 bases). The V gene's germline CDR1 is SGHRS and CDR2 YFSETQ. The V gene lost 5 bases and the J gene lost 0 bases, with 11 bases spanning the gap. The CDR3 has 14 amino acids. The CDR3 protein is CASRRQGNQETQYF. CDR3 sequence (DNA): TGCGCCAGCAGGCGCCAGGGAAACCAAGAGACCCAGTACTTC.

The chain recombines TRBV11-3 with TRBJ2-1; 7 bases agree with TRBD2. Germline CDR1 reads SGHNT; CDR2 reads YENEEA. The CDR3 spans 14 residues. With 4 bases clipped from V and 9 bases from J, the junction kept 9 bases outside the gene matches. CDR3 sequence reads: CASSSLRGGSEQFF. CDR3 in DNA: TGTGCCAGCAGCTCCCTCCGGGGAGGGAGTGAGCAGTTCTTC. The full variable domain, completed using reference TRBV11-3 and TRBJ2-1, is EAGVVQSPRYKIIEKKQPVAFWCNPISGHNTLYWYLQNLGQGPELLIRYENEEAVDDSQLPKDRFSAERLKGVDSTLKIQPAELGDSAVYLCASSSLRGGSEQFFGPGTRLTVL.

The chain combines TRBV9 with TRBJ2-5; 7 positions match TRBD1. CDR3 length: 15 residues. The V segment lost 0 bases and the J segment 3 bases; nucleotides outside the gene matches: 5. Per germline, CDR1 SGDLS and CDR2 YYNGEE. The CDR3 spells CASSVEGGAEETQYF. DNA for the CDR3: TGTGCCAGCAGCGTAGAAGGGGGCGCGGAAGAGACCCAGTACTTC.